Listed here are 2 T cell receptor beta chains from one sample, sequenced in a study of blood T cells in healthy people across ages. It was with a sample-barcoded 5' primer and a J-beta primer mix that a second PCR of roughly 7 to 12 cycles was run. In TCRdb, the 5' RACE reads were re-called with MiXCR into one record per CDR3 protein. The data contain about 940,000 distinct CDR3 sequences, under 50% of them singletons. Sample: blood. The receptor set was obtained from a man younger than 45 in good health.

This clonotype came up many times. The chain combines TRBV6-5 with TRBJ1-2; D is possibly TRBD1 (5 bases). The V end was cut by 5 bases, the J end by 0 bases, with 10 bases between. CDR3 length equals 14 residues. Per the germline V gene, CDR1 is MNHEY and CDR2 is SVGAGI. The CDR3 region has the DNA TGTGCCAGCAGTCCTCAGGGAGCTAACTATGGCTACACCTTC. This encodes CASSPQGANYGYTF.

This clonotype was seen a few times. The chain joins TRBV12-3 or TRBV12-4 to TRBJ2-1, with 8 bases fitting TRBD1. Trimming cost V 5 bases and J 9 bases; bases outside gene matches: 9. The CDR3 consists of 14 residues. The CDR3 DNA reads as TGTGCCAGCAGTCTGACAGGGGCTTGGGCTGAGCAGTTCTTC. As protein: CASSLTGAWAEQFF.